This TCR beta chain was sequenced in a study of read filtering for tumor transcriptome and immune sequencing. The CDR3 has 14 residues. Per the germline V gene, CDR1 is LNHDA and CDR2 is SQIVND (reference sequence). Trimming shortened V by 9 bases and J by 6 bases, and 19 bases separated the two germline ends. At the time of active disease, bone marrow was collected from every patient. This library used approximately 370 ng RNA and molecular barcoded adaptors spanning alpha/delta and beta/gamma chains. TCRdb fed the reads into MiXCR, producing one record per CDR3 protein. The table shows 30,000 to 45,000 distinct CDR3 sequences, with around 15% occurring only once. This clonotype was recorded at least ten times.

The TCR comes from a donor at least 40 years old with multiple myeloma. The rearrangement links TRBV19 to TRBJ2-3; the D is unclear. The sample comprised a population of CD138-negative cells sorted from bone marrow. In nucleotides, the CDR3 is TGTGCCAGCGCCTTTAAAGAGTTTACGGATACGCAGTATTTT. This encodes CASAFKEFTDTQYF.